This T cell receptor (beta chain) was found in a study of regulatory T cells in long-lasting Graves disease. The V and J ends lost 0 bases and 0 bases, in that order; junction bases with no gene match: 2. CDR1 and CDR2 (germline): SGHTA, FQGNSA. CDR3 size: 15 residues. Study-level findings and limits: Repertoires from persistent disease leaned toward TRBV28, TRBJ1-2 and TRBJ2-5. The study found lower TCR diversity in persistent Graves' patients than in newly diagnosed ones. A greater number of public clonotypes (around 3,000) was shared by persistent patients than by new patients (around 960).

CDR3-region Arm-PCR and iRepertoire HTBI primers produced the TCR beta libraries. TCRdb recomputed calls from the multiplex PCR reads with MiXCR, one row per CDR3 protein. The table includes 400,000 to 500,000 distinct CDR3 sequences, under 25% detected once. Time point here: persistent/refractory GD, antithyroid drugs over 5 years with positive TRAb. Generation of the TCR library employed RNA extracted from PBMCs. In each case, Graves' disease was diagnosed per American Thyroid Association guidelines. With respect to this clonotype: Its antigen remains unknown.

Specimen: peripheral blood mononuclear cells (PBMCs), collected when the disease was refractory, from a patient treated with antithyroid drugs. This rearrangement joins TRBV7-2 to TRBJ2-7; 7 positions agree with TRBD2. The clonotype originates from a female donor with Graves disease. The CDR3 loop reads CASSLAGLTSYEQYF. Here the CDR3 DNA reads TGTGCCAGCAGCTTAGCGGGACTAACCTCCTACGAGCAGTACTTC.